This is a list of T cell receptor beta chains from one sample in a study of T cell responses to AZD1222 COVID-19 vaccine. The table came from immunoSEQ multiplex PCR; TCRdb's copy has only in-frame clones and leaves some out. The table shows 95,000 to 150,000 clones, with about 92% occurring only once. Specimen: peripheral blood, collected 28 days after the second AZD1222 dose. These receptor sequences come from an adult who received the AZD1222 COVID-19 vaccine. CDR3s include the opening cysteine and the closing phenylalanine or tryptophan. The order of the fields is V gene, J gene, D gene, clone size, CDR3 protein, CDR3 DNA. A D gene is named only where the DNA matches it firmly. Only some rows state a clone size, as once, few, many or a class for expanded clones.

v_gene: TRBV6-1
j_gene: TRBJ1-1
d_gene: TRBD1
abundance: NA
CDR3aa: CASSEARDSQAFF
CDR3nt: TGTGCCAGCAGTGAAGCTCGGGACAGCCAAGCTTTCTTT

v_gene: TRBV20-1
j_gene: TRBJ2-5
d_gene: NA
abundance: once
CDR3aa: CSATGSETQYF
CDR3nt: TGCAGTGCTACCGGGAGCGAGACCCAGTACTTC

v_gene: TRBV5-5
j_gene: TRBJ1-4
d_gene: NA
abundance: NA
CDR3aa: CASSVEGAQANEKLFF
CDR3nt: TGTGCCAGCAGCGTGGAAGGGGCGCAGGCTAATGAAAAACTGTTTTTT

v_gene: TRBV2
j_gene: TRBJ1-4
d_gene: TRBD1
abundance: NA
CDR3aa: CATKDRGLEKLFF
CDR3nt: TGTGCCACCAAGGACAGGGGGCTTGAAAAACTGTTTTTT

v_gene: TRBV28
j_gene: TRBJ2-7
d_gene: NA
abundance: NA
CDR3aa: CASSPPDAAGYEQYF
CDR3nt: TGTGCCAGCAGTCCACCGGACGCGGCCGGCTACGAGCAGTACTTC

v_gene: TRBV11-2
j_gene: TRBJ2-7
d_gene: TRBD2
abundance: NA
CDR3aa: CASSSDGLAGGEQYF
CDR3nt: TGTGCCAGCAGCTCAGACGGACTAGCGGGTGGGGAGCAGTACTTC

v_gene: TRBV27
j_gene: TRBJ2-5
d_gene: NA
abundance: NA
CDR3aa: CASRPRVQETQYF
CDR3nt: TGTGCCAGCAGACCCAGGGTGCAAGAGACCCAGTACTTC

v_gene: TRBV28
j_gene: TRBJ1-2
d_gene: NA
abundance: NA
CDR3aa: CASSAGAYGYTF
CDR3nt: TGTGCCAGCAGTGCCGGGGCCTATGGCTACACCTTC

v_gene: TRBV2
j_gene: TRBJ2-7
d_gene: TRBD2
abundance: NA
CDR3aa: CASSASGSSYEQYF
CDR3nt: TGTGCCAGCAGTGCTAGCGGGAGCTCCTACGAGCAGTACTTC

v_gene: TRBV18
j_gene: TRBJ2-1
d_gene: NA
abundance: NA
CDR3aa: CASSPSTGDAYNEQFF
CDR3nt: TGTGCCAGCTCACCTTCGACAGGCGATGCCTACAATGAGCAGTTCTTC

v_gene: TRBV7-9
j_gene: TRBJ2-1
d_gene: TRBD1
abundance: NA
CDR3aa: CASSRLGQGRNEQFF
CDR3nt: TGTGCCAGCAGCCGCTTGGGACAGGGTAGGAATGAGCAGTTCTTC

v_gene: TRBV25-1
j_gene: TRBJ2-7
d_gene: TRBD1
abundance: NA
CDR3aa: CASGQGARFEQYF
CDR3nt: TGTGCCAGCGGACAGGGGGCAAGATTCGAGCAGTACTTC

v_gene: TRBV14
j_gene: TRBJ1-1
d_gene: NA
abundance: NA
CDR3aa: CASSQFWGSAEAFF
CDR3nt: TGTGCCAGCAGCCAATTCTGGGGCAGCGCTGAAGCTTTCTTT

v_gene: TRBV3-1/TRBV3-2
j_gene: TRBJ2-1
d_gene: NA
abundance: few
CDR3aa: CASSQEHARNEQFF
CDR3nt: TGTGCCAGCAGCCAAGAGCACGCGCGAAATGAGCAGTTCTTC

v_gene: TRBV28
j_gene: TRBJ1-6
d_gene: TRBD1
abundance: NA
CDR3aa: CASRDSTRNNSPLHF
CDR3nt: TGTGCCAGCCGGGACAGCACCCGGAATAATTCACCCCTCCACTTT

v_gene: TRBV3-1/TRBV3-2
j_gene: TRBJ2-1
d_gene: NA
abundance: NA
CDR3aa: CASSHNLGHWQFF
CDR3nt: TGTGCCAGCAGCCACAACTTAGGCCACTGGCAGTTCTTC

v_gene: TRBV28
j_gene: TRBJ2-7
d_gene: NA
abundance: NA
CDR3aa: CASSWDTQQYF
CDR3nt: TGTGCCAGCAGCTGGGATACGCAGCAGTACTTC

v_gene: TRBV7-9
j_gene: TRBJ1-6
d_gene: NA
abundance: NA
CDR3aa: CASSPEGLRPLHF
CDR3nt: TGTGCCAGCAGCCCTGAGGGCCTTAGGCCCCTCCACTTT

v_gene: TRBV28
j_gene: TRBJ2-1
d_gene: NA
abundance: NA
CDR3aa: CASSLFAGGGPSRGQFF
CDR3nt: TGTGCCAGCAGTTTATTTGCTGGCGGGGGCCCCTCGAGGGGGCAGTTCTTC

v_gene: TRBV3-1/TRBV3-2
j_gene: TRBJ2-7
d_gene: NA
abundance: NA
CDR3aa: CASSQRGEQYF
CDR3nt: TGTGCCAGCAGCCAACGGGGGGAGCAGTACTTC

v_gene: TRBV5-1
j_gene: TRBJ1-6
d_gene: NA
abundance: NA
CDR3aa: CASSLKGTALSALHF
CDR3nt: TGCGCCAGCAGCTTGAAAGGGACGGCCCTTTCGGCCCTCCACTTT

v_gene: TRBV6-5
j_gene: TRBJ2-7
d_gene: NA
abundance: NA
CDR3aa: CASGKDETPYEQYF
CDR3nt: TGTGCCAGCGGGAAGGACGAAACCCCCTACGAGCAGTACTTC

v_gene: TRBV19
j_gene: TRBJ2-3
d_gene: NA
abundance: NA
CDR3aa: CASSNSTRGTDTQYF
CDR3nt: TGTGCCAGTAGTAACTCAACCAGGGGTACAGATACGCAGTATTTT

v_gene: TRBV5-1
j_gene: TRBJ2-7
d_gene: NA
abundance: NA
CDR3aa: CASSLGGGPYEQYF
CDR3nt: TGCGCCAGCAGCTTGGGAGGTGGACCCTACGAGCAGTACTTC

v_gene: TRBV7-9
j_gene: TRBJ1-4
d_gene: TRBD1
abundance: NA
CDR3aa: CASSLGQGFEKLFF
CDR3nt: TGTGCCAGCAGCTTAGGACAGGGTTTCGAAAAACTGTTTTTT

v_gene: TRBV6-6
j_gene: TRBJ2-7
d_gene: NA
abundance: once
CDR3aa: CASSYSQGNYEQYF
CDR3nt: TGTGCCAGCAGTTACTCGCAGGGCAACTACGAGCAGTACTTC